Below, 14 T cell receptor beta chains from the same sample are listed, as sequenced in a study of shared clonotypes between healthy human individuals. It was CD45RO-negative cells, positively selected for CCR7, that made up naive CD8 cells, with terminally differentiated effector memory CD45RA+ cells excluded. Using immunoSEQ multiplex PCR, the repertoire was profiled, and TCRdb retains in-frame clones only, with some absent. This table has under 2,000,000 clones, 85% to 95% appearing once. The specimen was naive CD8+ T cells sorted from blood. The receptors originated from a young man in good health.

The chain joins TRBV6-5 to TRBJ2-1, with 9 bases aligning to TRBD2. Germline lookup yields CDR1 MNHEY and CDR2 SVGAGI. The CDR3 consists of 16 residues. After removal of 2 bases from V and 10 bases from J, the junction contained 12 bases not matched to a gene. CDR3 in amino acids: CASSYVRLAGPGEQFF. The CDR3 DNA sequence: TGTGCCAGCAGTTACGTTCGTCTAGCGGGGCCGGGGGAGCAGTTCTTC.

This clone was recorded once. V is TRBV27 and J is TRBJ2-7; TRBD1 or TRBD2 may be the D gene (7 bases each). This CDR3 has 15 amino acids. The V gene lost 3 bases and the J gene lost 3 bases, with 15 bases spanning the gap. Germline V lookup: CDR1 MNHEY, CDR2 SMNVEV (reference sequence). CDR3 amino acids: CASSFPSGGDYEQYF. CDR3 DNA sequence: TGTGCCAGCAGTTTTCCTTCAGGGGGGGACTACGAGCAGTACTTC.

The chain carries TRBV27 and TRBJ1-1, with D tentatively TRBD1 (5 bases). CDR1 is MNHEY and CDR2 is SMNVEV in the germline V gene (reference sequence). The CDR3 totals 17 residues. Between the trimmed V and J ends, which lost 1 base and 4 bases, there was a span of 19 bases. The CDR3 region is CASSLLPRGRVATEAFF. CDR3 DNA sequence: TGTGCCAGCAGTTTATTGCCGAGGGGACGAGTTGCCACTGAAGCTTTCTTT.

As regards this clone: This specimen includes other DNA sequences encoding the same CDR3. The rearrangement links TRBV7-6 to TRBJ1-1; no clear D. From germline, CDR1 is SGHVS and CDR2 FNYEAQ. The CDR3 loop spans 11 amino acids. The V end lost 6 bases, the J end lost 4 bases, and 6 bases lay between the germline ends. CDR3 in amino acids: CASSPGTEAFF. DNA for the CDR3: TGTGCCAGCAGTCCGGGCACTGAAGCTTTCTTT.

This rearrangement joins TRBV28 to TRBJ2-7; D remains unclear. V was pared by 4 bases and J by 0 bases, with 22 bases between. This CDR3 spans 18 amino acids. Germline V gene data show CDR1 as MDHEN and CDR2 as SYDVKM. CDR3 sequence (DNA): TGTGCCAGCAGTTCACATAAGTTGGACCCGAGCCTCTCCTACGAGCAGTACTTC. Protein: CASSSHKLDPSLSYEQYF.

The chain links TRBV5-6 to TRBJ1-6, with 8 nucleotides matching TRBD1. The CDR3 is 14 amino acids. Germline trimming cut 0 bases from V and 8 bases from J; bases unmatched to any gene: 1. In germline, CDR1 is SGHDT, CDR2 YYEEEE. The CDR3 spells CASSLDRGDSPLHF. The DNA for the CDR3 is TGTGCCAGCAGCTTGGACAGGGGGGATTCACCCCTCCACTTT.

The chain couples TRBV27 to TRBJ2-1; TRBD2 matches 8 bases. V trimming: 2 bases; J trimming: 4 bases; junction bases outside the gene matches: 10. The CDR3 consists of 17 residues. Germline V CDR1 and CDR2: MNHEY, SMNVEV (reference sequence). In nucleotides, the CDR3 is TGTGCCAGCAGTTTAGGCCGGGGGGGCCCCTCGTACAATGAGCAGTTCTTC. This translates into CASSLGRGGPSYNEQFF.

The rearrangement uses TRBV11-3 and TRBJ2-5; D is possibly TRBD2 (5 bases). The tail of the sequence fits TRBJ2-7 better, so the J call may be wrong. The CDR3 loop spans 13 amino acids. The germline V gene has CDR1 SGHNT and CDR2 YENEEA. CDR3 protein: CASSLNEGYEQYF. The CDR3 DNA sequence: TGTGCCAGCAGCTTAAATGAGGGCTACGAGCAGTACTTC.

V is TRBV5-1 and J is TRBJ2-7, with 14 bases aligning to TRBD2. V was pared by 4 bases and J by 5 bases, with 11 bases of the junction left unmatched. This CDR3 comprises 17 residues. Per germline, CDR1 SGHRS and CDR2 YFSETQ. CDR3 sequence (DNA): TGCGCCAGCAGCACCTCGACTAGCGGGGGGGCCAGACACGAGCAGTACTTC. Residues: CASSTSTSGGARHEQYF.

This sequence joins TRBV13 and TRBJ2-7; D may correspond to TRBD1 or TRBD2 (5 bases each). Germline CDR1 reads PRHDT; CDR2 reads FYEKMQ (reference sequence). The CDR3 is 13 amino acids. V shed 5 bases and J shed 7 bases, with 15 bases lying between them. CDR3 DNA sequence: TGTGCCAGCAGCCTACCCGGGACGGAAGAGCAGTACTTC. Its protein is CASSLPGTEEQYF.

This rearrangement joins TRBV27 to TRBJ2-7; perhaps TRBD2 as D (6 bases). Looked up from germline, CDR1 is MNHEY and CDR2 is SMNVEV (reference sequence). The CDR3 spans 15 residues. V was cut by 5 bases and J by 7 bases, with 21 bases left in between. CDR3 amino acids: CASSLYRGSQFEQYF. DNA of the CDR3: TGTGCCAGCAGTCTCTATCGGGGGTCCCAGTTTGAGCAGTACTTC.

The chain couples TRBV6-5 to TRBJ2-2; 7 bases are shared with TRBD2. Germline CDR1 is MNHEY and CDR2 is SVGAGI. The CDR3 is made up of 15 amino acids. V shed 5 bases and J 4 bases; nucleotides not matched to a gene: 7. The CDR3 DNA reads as TGTGCCAGCAGTCCCGCTAGCGGAACCACCGGGGAGCTGTTTTTT. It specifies CASSPASGTTGELFF.

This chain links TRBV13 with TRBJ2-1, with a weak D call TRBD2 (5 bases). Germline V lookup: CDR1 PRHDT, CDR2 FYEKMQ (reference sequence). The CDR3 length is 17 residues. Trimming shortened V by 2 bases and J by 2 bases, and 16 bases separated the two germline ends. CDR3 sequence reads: CASSLLLAGGAYNEQFF. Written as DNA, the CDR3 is TGTGCCAGCAGCTTACTTCTGGCGGGCGGCGCCTACAATGAGCAGTTCTTC. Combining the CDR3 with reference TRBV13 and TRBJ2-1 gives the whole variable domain AAGVIQSPRHLIKEKRETATLKCYPIPRHDTVYWYQQGPGQDPQFLISFYEKMQSDKGSIPDRFSAQQFSDYHSELNMSSLELGDSALYFCASSLLLAGGAYNEQFFGPGTRLTVL.

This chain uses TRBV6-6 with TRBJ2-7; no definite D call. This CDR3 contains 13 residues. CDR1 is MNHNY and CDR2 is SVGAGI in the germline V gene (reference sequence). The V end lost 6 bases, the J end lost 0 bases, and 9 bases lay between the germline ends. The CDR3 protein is CASSFQVSYEQYF. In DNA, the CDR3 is TGTGCCAGCAGCTTCCAGGTCTCCTACGAGCAGTACTTC.